The next 9 T cell receptor beta chains were all read from a single sample in a study of blood T cell repertoires in COVID-19 (dated by TCRdb to the early 2020s). Libraries came from the immunoSEQ multiplex PCR assay. Entries here come from immuneACCESS through TCRdb and include only in-frame sequences with V and J called. Some clones fail to appear in such tables; in the studies checked, an unresolved V gene covers under half of the shortfall, and the cause of the remainder is unknown. The sample contains around 310,000 clones, around 90% of them found a single time. The ten top clones hold about 1% of the sample. Sequenced sample: peripheral blood. These receptors all stem from a woman aged 40 to 49 with COVID-19, enrolled during active disease.

The CDR3 DNA follows: TGTGCCAGCAGGCCAATTTTTGGGACAGGGAATATCTACGAGCAGTACTTC. It codes for CASRPIFGTGNIYEQYF. The chain has TRBV5-8 and TRBJ2-7; 9 bases fit TRBD1. CDR1 is SGHTS and CDR2 is YDEGEE in the germline V gene. Unmatched junction bases numbered 15, after V lost 5 bases and J lost 3 bases. The CDR3 covers 17 residues.

The rearrangement uses TRBV3-1 (or the pseudogene TRBV3-2) and TRBJ1-1; D might be TRBD1 (5 bases). Trimming removed 0 bases at V and 5 bases at J, with 10 bases between. The CDR3 extends over 14 amino acids. Germline V lookup: CDR1 LGHDT, CDR2 YNNKEL (reference sequence). The CDR3 bases are TGTGCCAGCAGCCAAGAGTGGGGGAGGACTGAAGCTTTCTTT. Translated, it gives CASSQEWGRTEAFF.

The chain has TRBV19 and TRBJ1-5; TRBD1 might be the D (6 bases). CDR1 LNHDA and CDR2 SQIVND come from the germline V gene (reference sequence). The germline V and J ends were trimmed by 3 bases and 2 bases, with 11 bases remaining between them. This CDR3 spans 15 amino acids. The CDR3 reads CASSIGQIGNQPQHF. The CDR3 nucleotides read TGTGCCAGTAGTATTGGACAGATCGGCAATCAGCCCCAGCATTTT.

The chain links TRBV11-2 to TRBJ1-1, with TRBD1 as a possible D gene (6 bases). Trimming pared 4 bases from V and 3 bases from J, leaving 18 bases between. The CDR3 is 16 residues long. CDR1 and CDR2 from the germline V gene are SGHAT and FQNNGV. The CDR3 DNA reads as TGTGCCAGCAGCTCCCGACAGGACAGACGGGACACTGAAGCTTTCTTT. Its translation is CASSSRQDRRDTEAFF.

The V call is TRBV6-4, the J call TRBJ1-4; 9 nucleotides align to TRBD1. With 6 bases clipped from V and 9 bases from J, the junction kept 20 bases outside the gene matches. Germline V gene lookup returns CDR1 MRHNA and CDR2 SNTAGT. The CDR3 is 18 amino acids. In DNA, the CDR3 is TGTGCCAGCAGAACTGGGGGGACAGGGTCCCCTCCGCAGCAAAAACTGTTTTTT. Encoded protein: CASRTGGTGSPPQQKLFF.

The chain uses TRBV6-4 and TRBJ2-2; 8 bases align to TRBD1. In germline, CDR1 is MRHNA, CDR2 SNTAGT. V lost 6 bases to trimming and J lost 1 base; unmatched junction nucleotides: 1. There are 14 residues in the CDR3. The CDR3: CASRQGGNTGELFF. CDR3 coding DNA: TGTGCCAGCAGACAGGGGGGGAACACCGGGGAGCTGTTTTTT.

The rearrangement links TRBV7-2 to TRBJ2-5; 8 bases are shared with TRBD2. CDR3 length: 13 residues. Germline loops: CDR1 SGHTA, CDR2 FQGNSA. V was clipped by 8 bases and J by 5 bases; unmatched bases: 7. CDR3 region: CASVPAGEETQYF. DNA of the CDR3: TGTGCCAGCGTACCAGCGGGGGAGGAGACCCAGTACTTC.

This clone was seen once. This sequence joins TRBV7-8 and TRBJ1-6; 7 bases align to TRBD1. Germline CDR1 SGHVS, CDR2 FQNEAQ. The CDR3 has 15 residues. Unmatched junction bases numbered 3, after V lost 1 base and J lost 6 bases. The CDR3 region is CASSLDRGGNSPLHF. In DNA, the CDR3 is TGTGCCAGCAGCTTAGACAGGGGAGGTAATTCACCCCTCCACTTT.

V gene TRBV9 combines with J gene TRBJ2-1; TRBD2 matches at 11 bases. Unmatched junction bases numbered 8, after V lost 5 bases and J lost 7 bases. In germline, CDR1 is SGDLS, CDR2 YYNGEE. This CDR3 is 15 amino acids long. CDR3 in DNA: TGTGCCAGCAGTATAGCGGGAGGGCCGAGGAATGAGCAGTTCTTC. Amino acid sequence: CASSIAGGPRNEQFF. The full variable domain, in which reference TRBV9 and TRBJ2-1 provide the parts outside the CDR3, is DSGVTQTPKHLITATGQRVTLRCSPRSGDLSVYWYQQSLDQGLQFLIQYYNGEERAKGNILERFSAQQFPDLHSELNLSSLELGDSALYFCASSIAGGPRNEQFFGPGTRLTVL.